The next 23 T cell receptor beta chains were all read from a single sample in a study of technical replicates of blood from a handful of donors (dated by TCRdb to about 2017). Library construction relied on the immunoSEQ multiplex PCR assay. TCRdb holds this immuneACCESS table with in-frame rearrangements only. Some clones are missing; in checked studies, unresolved V genes explain under half, and the rest has no known cause. The sample includes some 96,000 clones, with more than 90% observed a single time. 0.22% of the sample rests with the top ten. The sequencing input was T cells isolated from PBMCs. Every receptor here comes from a human donor in good health.

The rearrangement links TRBV27 to TRBJ2-3; 14 nucleotides line up with TRBD2. This CDR3 spans 23 amino acids. V was clipped by 5 bases and J by 1 base; unmatched bases: 23. CDR1 is MNHEY and CDR2 is SMNVEV in the germline V gene (reference sequence). The CDR3 DNA follows: TGTGCCAGCAGTCCTACCACCCCGGGACTAGCGGGGGTTATCCTCTACGGCACAGATACGCAGTATTTT. Translating it yields CASSPTTPGLAGVILYGTDTQYF.

The chain couples TRBV5-8 to TRBJ1-2, with D unresolved. The CDR3 runs to 13 residues. V dropped 4 bases and J dropped 2 bases, with 9 bases sitting between them. Germline V gene sequence: CDR1 SGHTS, CDR2 YDEGEE. CDR3 protein: CASSIDMNYGYTF. CDR3 DNA: TGTGCCAGCAGCATAGACATGAACTATGGCTACACCTTC.

The V call is TRBV9, the J call TRBJ2-3, with a weak D call TRBD1 (6 bases). The CDR3 has 15 residues. Germline loops: CDR1 SGDLS, CDR2 YYNGEE. V was shortened by 6 bases and J by 0 bases, with 14 bases between the two germline ends. The CDR3 DNA follows: TGTGCCAGCACGAGACAGGTGGATAGCACAGATACGCAGTATTTT. This codes for CASTRQVDSTDTQYF. The full variable domain, completed using reference TRBV9 and TRBJ2-3, is DSGVTQTPKHLITATGQRVTLRCSPRSGDLSVYWYQQSLDQGLQFLIQYYNGEERAKGNILERFSAQQFPDLHSELNLSSLELGDSALYFCASTRQVDSTDTQYFGPGTRLTVL.

The chain recombines TRBV6-5 with TRBJ2-7; D may be TRBD1 (6 bases). This CDR3 is built from 15 residues. Trimming took off 6 bases at V and 4 bases at J, with 19 bases between the two ends. CDR1 is MNHEY, CDR2 SVGAGI, per germline. CDR3 residues: CASSHDRDIPYEQYF. DNA of the CDR3: TGTGCCAGCAGCCACGACCGGGACATACCGTACGAGCAGTACTTC.

The rearrangement uses TRBV7-7 and TRBJ2-2; maybe TRBD1 (5 bases). The length of the CDR3 is 17 residues. Germline values: CDR1 SSHAT, CDR2 FNYEAQ (reference sequence). The V and J ends lost 1 base and 3 bases respectively, with 15 bases between them. The DNA of the CDR3 is TGTGCCAGCAGCTTAGTCCCCCAGGGTGTCTACACCGGGGAGCTGTTTTTT. Protein: CASSLVPQGVYTGELFF.

The chain carries TRBV9 and TRBJ1-1, with D perhaps matching TRBD1 (6 bases). Germline-derived CDR1 and CDR2 are SGDLS and YYNGEE. The CDR3 has 14 amino acids. V lost 0 bases to trimming and J lost 4 bases, with 10 bases between them. This CDR3 reads CASSVGQGSTEAFF. CDR3 DNA sequence: TGTGCCAGCAGCGTAGGGCAGGGGAGCACTGAAGCTTTCTTT.

V usage is TRBV7-8 and J usage is TRBJ2-3; no firm D call. Per germline, CDR1 SGHVS and CDR2 FQNEAQ. The CDR3 runs 16 residues. The ends were cut back, 5 bases at V and 6 bases at J, with 21 bases in the middle. Here the CDR3 DNA reads TGTGCCAGCAGCCAGGCCCCTGGAAGTAGTTATGATACGCAGTATTTT. It yields the protein CASSQAPGSSYDTQYF.

This clone appeared once. This chain links TRBV7-6 with TRBJ2-7; 7 nucleotides align to TRBD2. From germline, CDR1 is SGHVS and CDR2 FNYEAQ. V dropped 3 bases and J dropped 3; count of bases not matched to a gene: 11. CDR3 length: 16 amino acids. CDR3 nucleotides: TGTGCCAGCAGCTTGGGAACCGGGACTAACCTCTACGAGCAGTACTTC. Amino acid sequence: CASSLGTGTNLYEQYF.

The genes are TRBV6-5 and TRBJ1-1; TRBD1 matches 7 bases. Germline V CDR1 and CDR2: MNHEY, SVGAGI. The V segment lost 6 bases and the J segment 5 bases; nucleotides outside the gene matches: 6. CDR3 size: 13 residues. The CDR3 bases are TGTGCCAGCAGAAACTACAGGGGTACTGAAGCTTTCTTT. Amino acid sequence: CASRNYRGTEAFF.

The rearrangement joins TRBV4-1 to TRBJ2-7; 11 bases are a match to TRBD2. Germline loops: CDR1 MGHRA, CDR2 YSYEKL. CDR3 length: 15 amino acids. Losses at the gene ends were 1 base for V and 4 bases for J; bases not matched to a gene: 3. The CDR3, as DNA: TGCGCCAGCAGCCAAGCAAGACTAGCGGGGTACGAGCAGTACTTC. This translates into CASSQARLAGYEQYF.

The chain links TRBV4-2 to TRBJ1-5, with 8 bases aligning to TRBD1. The CDR3 sequence is 15 residues long. V was clipped by 0 bases and J by 6 bases; unmatched bases: 4. The germline V gene has CDR1 LGHNA and CDR2 YNFKEQ. The CDR3 region has the DNA TGTGCCAGCAGCCAAGAGGACAGGGTTGTTCAGCCCCAGCATTTT. This encodes CASSQEDRVVQPQHF.

CDR3 sequence: CACRGEHSNQPQHF. In DNA form, the CDR3 reads TGCGCCTGCCGGGGGGAACACAGCAATCAGCCCCAGCATTTT. The chain is built from TRBV5-1 and TRBJ1-5; possible D gene TRBD1, 5 bases. Germline assignment: CDR1 SGHRS and CDR2 YFSETQ. V lost 10 bases and J lost 1, with 15 bases in between. The CDR3 consists of 14 residues.

This chain's CDR3 is CASSDPRPTVAYEQYF. In nucleotides, the CDR3 is TGTGCCAGCAGTGACCCAAGACCGACAGTGGCCTACGAGCAGTACTTC. This sequence joins TRBV6-4 and TRBJ2-7, with D possibly being TRBD1 (5 bases). The CDR3 has 16 residues. V lost 2 bases, J lost 2 bases, and 16 bases lay in between. Germline CDR1 reads MRHNA; CDR2 reads SNTAGT.

This rearrangement joins TRBV2 to TRBJ1-2, with 8 bases identical to TRBD1. Losses at the gene ends were 6 bases for V and 1 base for J; bases not matched to a gene: 10. The length of the CDR3 is 16 residues. Germline V CDR1 and CDR2: SNHLY, FYNNEI. This CDR3 reads CASSPQGDVVNYGYTF. The DNA of the CDR3 is TGTGCCAGCAGCCCACAGGGGGACGTCGTTAACTATGGCTACACCTTC.

The gene calls are TRBV19 and TRBJ1-5; no reliable D call. CDR1 is LNHDA, CDR2 SQIVND, per germline (reference sequence). V was cut by 6 bases and J by 0 bases, with 9 bases left in between. This CDR3 contains 14 residues. The CDR3 DNA reads as TGTGCCAGTAGATGGCAAAATAGCAATCAGCCCCAGCATTTT. Translating it yields CASRWQNSNQPQHF.

The rearrangement joins TRBV13 to TRBJ1-1, with TRBD1 matching 11 bases. Per germline, CDR1 PRHDT and CDR2 FYEKMQ (reference sequence). CDR3 length equals 15 residues. The V segment lost 3 bases and the J segment 5 bases; nucleotides outside the gene matches: 5. The CDR3 reads CASSFAGTGGTEAFF. The CDR3, as DNA: TGTGCCAGCAGCTTCGCCGGGACAGGGGGGACTGAAGCTTTCTTT.

The chain is built from TRBV6-5 and TRBJ2-3; D is unclear. The CDR3 has 15 residues. The germline V and J ends were trimmed by 3 bases and 0 bases, with 10 bases remaining between them. Per germline, CDR1 MNHEY and CDR2 SVGAGI. The CDR3: CASSYHNPSTDTQYF. The CDR3 nucleotides are TGTGCCAGCAGTTATCACAACCCTAGCACAGATACGCAGTATTTT.

This rearrangement joins TRBV5-1 to TRBJ1-1, with D perhaps TRBD1 (5 bases). CDR3 length: 15 amino acids. Germline CDR1 reads SGHRS; CDR2 reads YFSETQ. With 3 bases removed from V and 1 base from J, the gap between germline ends came to 13 bases. As DNA, the CDR3 is TGCGCCAGCAGCTCCTCTAGGGGAGGGAACACTGAAGCTTTCTTT. It specifies CASSSSRGGNTEAFF.

Comments on this clone: No conserved phenylalanine or tryptophan ends this CDR3, so it is likely a read error. The DNA is omitted, as the CDR3 cannot be located on it reliably, and the CDR3 follows TCRdb's listing. The V and J genes are TRBV28 and TRBJ1-1. The CDR3 contains 11 residues when both ends are counted. Germline V gives CDR1 MDHEN, CDR2 SYDVKM. CDR3: CASSGLPPAVL.

The chain combines TRBV11-2 with TRBJ1-4; D not certain. This CDR3 has 15 amino acids. Germline-derived CDR1 and CDR2 are SGHAT and FQNNGV. Trimming pared 2 bases from V and 3 bases from J, leaving 10 bases between. The CDR3 nucleotides read TGTGCCAGCAGCTTACTTACCAGTGCTAATGAAAAACTGTTTTTT. This translates into CASSLLTSANEKLFF.

The J gene is TRBJ2-7, the V gene TRBV4-1, with D possibly TRBD2 on 6 matching bases. In germline, CDR1 is MGHRA, CDR2 YSYEKL. There are 15 residues in the CDR3. With 5 bases removed from V and 2 bases from J, the gap between germline ends came to 16 bases. The DNA of the CDR3 is TGCGCCAGCAGCTCCCAAAGTAGCGGAACCTACGAGCAGTACTTC. This sequence encodes CASSSQSSGTYEQYF.

The J gene is TRBJ2-2, the V gene TRBV23-1, with TRBD1 matching 7 bases. TRBV23-1 is identified as an open reading frame with a role that is uncertain. The ends lost 7 bases at V and 3 bases at J; junction bases unmatched: 14. The CDR3 has 17 residues. In DNA form, the CDR3 reads TGCGCCAGCATCCGACCCAGACAGGGCTGGGACACCGGGGAGCTGTTTTTT. Protein: CASIRPRQGWDTGELFF.

The J gene is TRBJ1-2, the V gene TRBV9; 8 nucleotides agree with TRBD1. V dropped 4 bases and J dropped 4; count of bases not matched to a gene: 12. The CDR3 is 16 residues long. Per the germline V gene, CDR1 is SGDLS and CDR2 is YYNGEE. This chain's CDR3 is CASSPQQTGVGYGYTF. Here the CDR3 DNA reads TGTGCCAGCAGCCCGCAACAGACAGGGGTGGGCTATGGCTACACCTTC.